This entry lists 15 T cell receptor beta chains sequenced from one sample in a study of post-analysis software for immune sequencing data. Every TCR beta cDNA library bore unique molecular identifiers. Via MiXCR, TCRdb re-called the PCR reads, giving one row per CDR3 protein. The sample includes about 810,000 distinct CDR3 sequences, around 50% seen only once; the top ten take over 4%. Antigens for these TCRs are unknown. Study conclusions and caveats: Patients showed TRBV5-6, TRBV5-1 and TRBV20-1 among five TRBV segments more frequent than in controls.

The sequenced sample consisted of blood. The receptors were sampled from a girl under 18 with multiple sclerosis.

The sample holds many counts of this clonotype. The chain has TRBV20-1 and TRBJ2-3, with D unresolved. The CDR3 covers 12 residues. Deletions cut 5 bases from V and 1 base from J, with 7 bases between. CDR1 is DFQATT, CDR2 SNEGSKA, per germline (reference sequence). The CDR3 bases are TGCAGTGCTCCCCGTGGCACAGATACGCAGTATTTT. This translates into CSAPRGTDTQYF.

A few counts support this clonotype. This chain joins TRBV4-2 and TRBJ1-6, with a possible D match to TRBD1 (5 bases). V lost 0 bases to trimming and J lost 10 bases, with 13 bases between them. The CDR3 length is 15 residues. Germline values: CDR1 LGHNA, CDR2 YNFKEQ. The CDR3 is CASSQDHKRDSPLHF. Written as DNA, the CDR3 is TGTGCCAGCAGCCAAGATCATAAGAGGGACTCACCCCTCCACTTT.

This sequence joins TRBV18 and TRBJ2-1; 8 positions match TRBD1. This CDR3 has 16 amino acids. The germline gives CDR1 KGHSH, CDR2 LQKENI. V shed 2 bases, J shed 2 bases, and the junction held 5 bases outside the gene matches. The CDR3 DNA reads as TGTGCCAGCTCACCAACCGGGACAGGAACCTACAATGAGCAGTTCTTC. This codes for CASSPTGTGTYNEQFF.

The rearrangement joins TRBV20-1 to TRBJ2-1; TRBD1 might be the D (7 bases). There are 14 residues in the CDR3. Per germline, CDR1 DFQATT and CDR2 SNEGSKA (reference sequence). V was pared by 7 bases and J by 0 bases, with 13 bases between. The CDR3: CSVSGGHSYNEQFF. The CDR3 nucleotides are TGCAGTGTATCAGGGGGGCACTCCTACAATGAGCAGTTCTTC.

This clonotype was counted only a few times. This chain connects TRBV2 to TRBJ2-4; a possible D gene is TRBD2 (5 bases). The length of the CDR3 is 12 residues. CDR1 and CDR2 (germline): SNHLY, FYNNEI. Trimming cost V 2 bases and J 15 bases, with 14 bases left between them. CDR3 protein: CASSELGRHPYF. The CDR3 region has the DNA TGTGCCAGCAGTGAATTAGGGAGACACCCGTACTTC.

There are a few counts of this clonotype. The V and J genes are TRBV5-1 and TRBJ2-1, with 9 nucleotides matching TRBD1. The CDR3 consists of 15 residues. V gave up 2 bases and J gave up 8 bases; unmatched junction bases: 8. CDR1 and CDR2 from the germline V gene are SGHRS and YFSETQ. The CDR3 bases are TGCGCCAGCAGCTTAGTACACAGGGGGCGAGATGAGCAGTTCTTC. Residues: CASSLVHRGRDEQFF.

CDR3: CASSDLWGGTDTQYF. DNA of the CDR3: TGTGCCAGCAGCGACCTTTGGGGGGGCACAGATACGCAGTATTTT. The V gene is TRBV2, the J gene TRBJ2-3; D may be TRBD2 (6 bases). The germline gives CDR1 SNHLY, CDR2 FYNNEI. The V end lost 6 bases, the J end lost 1 base, and 14 bases lay between the germline ends. This CDR3 region has 15 residues.

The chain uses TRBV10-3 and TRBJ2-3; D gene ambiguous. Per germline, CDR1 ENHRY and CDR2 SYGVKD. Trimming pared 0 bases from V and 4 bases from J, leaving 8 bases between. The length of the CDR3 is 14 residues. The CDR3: CAISESGISDTQYF. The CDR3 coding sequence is TGTGCCATCAGTGAGTCCGGAATTTCAGATACGCAGTATTTT.

The CDR3 coding sequence is TGTGCCAGCAGCTTGGCCCCAGGGCCACCTATCGCACGCAACGAGCAGTACTTC. Amino acids: CASSLAPGPPIARNEQYF. The chain links TRBV5-6 to TRBJ2-7, with a weak D call TRBD1 (5 bases). V was clipped by 0 bases and J by 5 bases, with 24 bases between them. Germline lookup yields CDR1 SGHDT and CDR2 YYEEEE. This CDR3 region has 18 residues.

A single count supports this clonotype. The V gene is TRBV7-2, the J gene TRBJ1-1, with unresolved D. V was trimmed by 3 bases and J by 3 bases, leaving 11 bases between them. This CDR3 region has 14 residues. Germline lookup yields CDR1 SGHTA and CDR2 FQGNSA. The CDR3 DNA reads TGTGCCAGCAGCTTTCTTCCCGCGGACACTGAAGCTTTCTTT. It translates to CASSFLPADTEAFF.

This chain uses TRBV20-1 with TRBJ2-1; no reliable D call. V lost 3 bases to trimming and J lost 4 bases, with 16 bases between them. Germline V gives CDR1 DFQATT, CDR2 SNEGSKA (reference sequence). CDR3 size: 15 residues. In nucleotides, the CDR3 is TGCAGTGCTAGGATGGTCTCCCTGGGGTACAATGAGCAGTTCTTC. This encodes CSARMVSLGYNEQFF.

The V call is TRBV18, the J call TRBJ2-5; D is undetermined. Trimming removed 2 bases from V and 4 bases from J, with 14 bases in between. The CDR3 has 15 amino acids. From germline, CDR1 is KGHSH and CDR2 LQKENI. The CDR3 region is CASSPRATGGETQYF. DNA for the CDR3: TGTGCCAGCTCACCAAGGGCAACCGGCGGAGAGACCCAGTACTTC.

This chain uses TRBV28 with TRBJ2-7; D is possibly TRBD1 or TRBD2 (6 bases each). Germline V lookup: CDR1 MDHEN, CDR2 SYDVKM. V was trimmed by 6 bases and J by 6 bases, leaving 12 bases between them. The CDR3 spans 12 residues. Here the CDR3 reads CASSDGGPEQYF. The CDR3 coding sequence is TGTGCCAGCAGCGACGGGGGCCCCGAGCAGTACTTC.

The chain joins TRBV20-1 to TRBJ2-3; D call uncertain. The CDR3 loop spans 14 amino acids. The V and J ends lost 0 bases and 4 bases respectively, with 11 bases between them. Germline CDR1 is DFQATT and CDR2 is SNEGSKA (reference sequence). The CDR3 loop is CSARDSQRPDTQYF. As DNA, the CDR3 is TGCAGTGCTAGAGATTCTCAGCGTCCAGATACGCAGTATTTT.

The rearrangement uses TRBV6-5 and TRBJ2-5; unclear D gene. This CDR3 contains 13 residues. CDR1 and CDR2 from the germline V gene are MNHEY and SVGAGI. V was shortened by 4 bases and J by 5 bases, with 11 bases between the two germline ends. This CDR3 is CASSSQAEETQYF. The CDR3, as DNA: TGTGCCAGCAGTTCCCAGGCGGAGGAGACCCAGTACTTC.